What follows is one T cell receptor beta chain and its context. The ends were cut back, 4 bases at V and 8 bases at J, with 14 bases in the middle. Germline CDR1 and CDR2: KGHSH and LQKENI. This CDR3 has 13 amino acids. The sample comes from a study of blood T cell repertoires in COVID-19. Data came from immunoSEQ multiplex PCR; TCRdb stores just in-frame clones and leaves some out. The table records about 100,000 clones, more than 85% of them present only once. This TCR was sampled from a young man in a cohort sampled during active COVID-19. This rearrangement joins TRBV18 to TRBJ1-2; a weak D match, TRBD1 (6 bases). The sequencing input was peripheral blood. CDR3 loop: CASSQGQLLGYTF. The CDR3 region has the DNA TGTGCCAGCTCACAAGGACAGTTATTAGGCTACACCTTC.